This T cell receptor (beta chain) was documented in a study of vaccination effects on CD4 cells after COVID-19. On this clone itself: Its antigen is unidentified.

Antigen-specific CD4+ T cells expanded by the ViraFEST assay with viral peptide pools were then sequenced. Researchers isolated CD4+ T cells once about eleven days of culture had elapsed. PCR confirmed that the person was infected with SARS-CoV-2 between March and December 2020. CDR3 length: 13 residues. The germline CDR1 and CDR2 sequences are SGHNT and YENEEA. Trimming left V 5 bases short and J 7 bases short, with 12 bases between. Using immunoSEQ multiplex PCR, the repertoire was profiled, and TCRdb retains in-frame clones only, with some absent. Counted here are about 70,000 clones, 73% occurring once; the ten biggest clones make up about 5%.

This receptor was obtained from a human donor who had a prior SARS-CoV-2 infection. The sample in question was CD4+ T cells from PBMCs cultured with HIV peptides, obtained before COVID-19 vaccination. Subset specified: HIV-1 Nef peptide pool negative control/reference culture. The chain uses TRBV11-3 and TRBJ2-1, with D possibly being TRBD1 or TRBD2 (5 bases each). CDR3 sequence reads: CASSPGTSNEQFF. CDR3 sequence (DNA): TGTGCCAGCAGCCCAGGGACCTCTAATGAGCAGTTCTTC. Filled out from reference TRBV11-3 and TRBJ2-1, the complete variable domain reads EAGVVQSPRYKIIEKKQPVAFWCNPISGHNTLYWYLQNLGQGPELLIRYENEEAVDDSQLPKDRFSAERLKGVDSTLKIQPAELGDSAVYLCASSPGTSNEQFFGPGTRLTVL.